This is a list of T cell receptor beta chains from one sample in a study of spatial heterogeneity in lung cancer. Each CDR3 protein gets one entry after TCRdb re-called the 5' RACE reads with MiXCR. The data contain about 4,900 distinct CDR3 sequences, approximately 15% of them singletons. The sequenced sample was PBMCs, obtained at surgery. These receptors originate from a male donor with early-stage non-small cell lung cancer. The CDR3 runs from the conserved cysteine through the conserved F or W. A D gene is named only where the DNA matches it firmly. Part of the rows lack a size; the others show once, few, many or a class for expanded clones.

CDR3 length: 13
D gene: NA
J gene: TRBJ1-1
clone size: medium-sized
V gene: TRBV19
CDR3 DNA: TGTGCCAGTAGGGTAACAGGAAGCACTGAAGCTTTCTTT
CDR3 protein: CASRVTGSTEAFF

CDR3 length: 12
D gene: TRBD1
J gene: TRBJ1-1
clone size: medium-sized
V gene: TRBV20-1
CDR3 DNA: TGCAGTGTCAGGGGGCATAACACTGAAGCTTTCTTT
CDR3 protein: CSVRGHNTEAFF

CDR3 length: 16
D gene: TRBD1
J gene: TRBJ1-1
clone size: medium-sized
V gene: TRBV6-1
CDR3 DNA: TGTGCCAGCAGTGCACTCCCGGGACAGGGGGCCCAGTGGGCTTTCTTT
CDR3 protein: CASSALPGQGAQWAFF

CDR3 length: 14
D gene: TRBD2
J gene: TRBJ2-7
clone size: medium-sized
V gene: TRBV7-3
CDR3 DNA: TGTGCCAGCAGCTTTAGCGGGGTCTCCTACGAGCAGTACTTC
CDR3 protein: CASSFSGVSYEQYF

CDR3 length: 16
D gene: TRBD2
J gene: TRBJ2-5
clone size: medium-sized
V gene: TRBV13
CDR3 DNA: TGTGCCAGCAGCCCACCCCTAGCGGGGGGTGGAGAGACCCAGTACTTC
CDR3 protein: CASSPPLAGGGETQYF

CDR3 length: 12
D gene: TRBD2
J gene: TRBJ2-5
clone size: NA
V gene: TRBV6-2/TRBV6-3
CDR3 DNA: TGTGCCAGCACCACCGGGGGGGAGACCCAGTACTTC
CDR3 protein: CASTTGGETQYF

CDR3 length: 13
D gene: NA
J gene: TRBJ2-5
clone size: few
V gene: TRBV5-1
CDR3 DNA: TGCGCCAGCAGCTTCACAGCCCAAGAGACCCAGTACTTC
CDR3 protein: CASSFTAQETQYF

CDR3 length: 15
D gene: TRBD2
J gene: TRBJ2-5
clone size: medium-sized
V gene: TRBV10-3
CDR3 DNA: TGTGCCATCAGAGCGGGGACGGATGATGGGGAGACCCAGTACTTC
CDR3 protein: CAIRAGTDDGETQYF

CDR3 length: 13
D gene: NA
J gene: TRBJ1-1
clone size: medium-sized
V gene: TRBV13
CDR3 DNA: TGTGCCAGCAGCTTAACGCAGAACACTGAAGCTTTCTTT
CDR3 protein: CASSLTQNTEAFF

CDR3 length: 16
D gene: NA
J gene: TRBJ2-1
clone size: medium-sized
V gene: TRBV24-1
CDR3 DNA: TGTGCCACCAGTGATCAGGGCGTAAGCTCCTACAATGAGCAGTTCTTC
CDR3 protein: CATSDQGVSSYNEQFF

CDR3 length: 17
D gene: TRBD1
J gene: TRBJ1-1
clone size: medium-sized
V gene: TRBV6-5
CDR3 DNA: TGTGCCAGCAGTTACTTGTCACCGGGACAGGGAAATTTATCAGCTTTCTTT
CDR3 protein: CASSYLSPGQGNLSAFF

CDR3 length: 14
D gene: NA
J gene: TRBJ2-5
clone size: once
V gene: TRBV5-1
CDR3 DNA: TGCGCCAGCACCCAAGCGACTACCCAAGAGACCCAGTACTTC
CDR3 protein: CASTQATTQETQYF

CDR3 length: 15
D gene: TRBD2
J gene: TRBJ2-1
clone size: many
V gene: TRBV6-2/TRBV6-3
CDR3 DNA: TGTGCCAGCAGTCCAAGCGGGGATTCCTACAATGAGCAGTTCTTC
CDR3 protein: CASSPSGDSYNEQFF

CDR3 length: 13
D gene: NA
J gene: TRBJ1-5
clone size: few
V gene: TRBV5-1
CDR3 DNA: TGCGCCAGCAGGGCAGGGTACAATCAGCCCCAGCATTTT
CDR3 protein: CASRAGYNQPQHF

CDR3 length: 14
D gene: TRBD1
J gene: TRBJ1-1
clone size: medium-sized
V gene: TRBV28
CDR3 DNA: TGTGCCAGCAGTTCGACAGGGTGGAGCACTGAAGCTTTCTTT
CDR3 protein: CASSSTGWSTEAFF

CDR3 length: 16
D gene: TRBD1
J gene: TRBJ2-7
clone size: medium-sized
V gene: TRBV4-1
CDR3 DNA: TGCGCCAGCAGCCAATTCGGGACAGGGGGCTTTTACGAGCAGTACTTC
CDR3 protein: CASSQFGTGGFYEQYF

CDR3 length: 16
D gene: TRBD1
J gene: TRBJ1-3
clone size: medium-sized
V gene: TRBV11-3
CDR3 DNA: TGTGCCAGCAGCTTCCCTCTGGACAGGGAAGAAGACACCATATATTTT
CDR3 protein: CASSFPLDREEDTIYF

CDR3 length: 16
D gene: TRBD1
J gene: TRBJ1-5
clone size: NA
V gene: TRBV4-1
CDR3 DNA: TGCGCCAGCAGCCAAAGGACAGGATTTAGCAATCAGCCCCAGCATTTT
CDR3 protein: CASSQRTGFSNQPQHF

CDR3 length: 17
D gene: TRBD2
J gene: TRBJ2-1
clone size: medium-sized
V gene: TRBV6-2/TRBV6-3
CDR3 DNA: TGTGCCAGCAACAACCCGGGCGGCGGGGGATCGTCGGGTGAGCAGTTCTTC
CDR3 protein: CASNNPGGGGSSGEQFF

CDR3 length: 14
D gene: TRBD1
J gene: TRBJ1-5
clone size: medium-sized
V gene: TRBV10-3
CDR3 DNA: TGTGCCAGTCGACAGGGTTCAAGCAATCAGCCCCAGCATTTT
CDR3 protein: CASRQGSSNQPQHF

CDR3 length: 16
D gene: TRBD2
J gene: TRBJ2-2
clone size: NA
V gene: TRBV27
CDR3 DNA: TGTGCCACCCGACTAGCGGGAGGCGGGAACACCGGGGAGCTGTTTTTT
CDR3 protein: CATRLAGGGNTGELFF

CDR3 length: 15
D gene: NA
J gene: TRBJ2-3
clone size: medium-sized
V gene: TRBV11-1
CDR3 DNA: TGTGCCAGCAGCTCCAGGGACCGCAGCACAGATACGCAGTATTTT
CDR3 protein: CASSSRDRSTDTQYF

CDR3 length: 15
D gene: TRBD1
J gene: TRBJ2-7
clone size: medium-sized
V gene: TRBV5-1
CDR3 DNA: TGCGCCAGCAGCTTTCAGGGGGCCGACCACTACGAGCAGTACTTC
CDR3 protein: CASSFQGADHYEQYF

CDR3 length: 12
D gene: NA
J gene: TRBJ2-7
clone size: medium-sized
V gene: TRBV28
CDR3 DNA: TGTGCCAGCAGTTTACTAGGCTACGAGCAGTACTTC
CDR3 protein: CASSLLGYEQYF

CDR3 length: 13
D gene: NA
J gene: TRBJ1-2
clone size: medium-sized
V gene: TRBV20-1
CDR3 DNA: TGCAGTGCTAGGTTGGGTACGATCTATGGCTACACCTTC
CDR3 protein: CSARLGTIYGYTF

CDR3 length: 13
D gene: NA
J gene: TRBJ2-1
clone size: few
V gene: TRBV19
CDR3 DNA: TGTGCCAGTACGATTGGATCCTACAATGAGCAGTTCTTC
CDR3 protein: CASTIGSYNEQFF

CDR3 length: 12
D gene: NA
J gene: TRBJ2-1
clone size: medium-sized
V gene: TRBV11-3
CDR3 DNA: TGTGCCAGCAGCTCCCACACTAGTGAGCAGTTCTTC
CDR3 protein: CASSSHTSEQFF

CDR3 length: 10
D gene: NA
J gene: TRBJ1-2
clone size: NA
V gene: TRBV25-1
CDR3 DNA: TGTGCCAGCCCAGCCTATGGCTACACCTTC
CDR3 protein: CASPAYGYTF

CDR3 length: 13
D gene: NA
J gene: TRBJ2-7
clone size: medium-sized
V gene: TRBV2
CDR3 DNA: TGTGCCAGCAGTGTATTCCGGACCTACGAGCAGTACTTC
CDR3 protein: CASSVFRTYEQYF

CDR3 length: 14
D gene: TRBD2
J gene: TRBJ2-1
clone size: medium-sized
V gene: TRBV20-1
CDR3 DNA: TGCAGTGCTAGCTCCGCGGGGGTGGACAATGAGCAGTTCTTC
CDR3 protein: CSASSAGVDNEQFF

CDR3 length: 16
D gene: NA
J gene: TRBJ1-6
clone size: NA
V gene: TRBV5-1
CDR3 DNA: TGCGCCAGCAGCTCCGGACAGTCAATGTCGACTTCACCCCTCCACTTT
CDR3 protein: CASSSGQSMSTSPLHF

CDR3 length: 15
D gene: NA
J gene: TRBJ1-2
clone size: medium-sized
V gene: TRBV5-1
CDR3 DNA: TGCGCCAGCAGCTTGGGATCGACAGGAAGTGCTGGCTACACCTTC
CDR3 protein: CASSLGSTGSAGYTF

CDR3 length: 13
D gene: NA
J gene: TRBJ1-5
clone size: many
V gene: TRBV24-1
CDR3 DNA: TGTGCCACCAGCGCCCATAGCAATCAGCCCCAGCATTTT
CDR3 protein: CATSAHSNQPQHF

CDR3 length: 11
D gene: NA
J gene: TRBJ2-7
clone size: NA
V gene: TRBV6-5
CDR3 DNA: TGTGCCAGCAGCTCCATCTACGAGCAGTACTTC
CDR3 protein: CASSSIYEQYF

CDR3 length: 15
D gene: NA
J gene: TRBJ2-7
clone size: medium-sized
V gene: TRBV2
CDR3 DNA: TGTGCCAGCAGTGAAATACAGGGCACCCACTACGAGCAGTACTTC
CDR3 protein: CASSEIQGTHYEQYF

CDR3 length: 13
D gene: TRBD1
J gene: TRBJ2-7
clone size: once
V gene: TRBV18
CDR3 DNA: TGTGCCAGCTCACCAGGGACAGGGTATAAGCAGTACTTC
CDR3 protein: CASSPGTGYKQYF

CDR3 length: 14
D gene: NA
J gene: TRBJ2-7
clone size: few
V gene: TRBV6-5
CDR3 DNA: TGTGCCAGCAGTTACTCCCGAACAGGGTTCGAGCAGTACTTC
CDR3 protein: CASSYSRTGFEQYF

CDR3 length: 15
D gene: TRBD1
J gene: TRBJ2-2
clone size: medium-sized
V gene: TRBV2
CDR3 DNA: TGTGCCAGCAGTCCGGGACAGGGGGCGACCGGGGAGCTGTTTTTT
CDR3 protein: CASSPGQGATGELFF

CDR3 length: 13
D gene: NA
J gene: TRBJ2-7
clone size: few
V gene: TRBV7-3
CDR3 DNA: TGTGCCAGCAGCTTAAAGTCGTGGGGCGAGCAGTACTTC
CDR3 protein: CASSLKSWGEQYF

CDR3 length: 15
D gene: TRBD2
J gene: TRBJ2-1
clone size: many
V gene: TRBV9
CDR3 DNA: TGTGCCAGCAGCGCTAGCGGGGCTATTAGCAATGAGCAGTTCTTC
CDR3 protein: CASSASGAISNEQFF

CDR3 length: 14
D gene: NA
J gene: TRBJ2-2
clone size: medium-sized
V gene: TRBV9
CDR3 DNA: TGTGCCAGCAGCGAGACAGTTAACACCGGGGAGCTGTTTTTT
CDR3 protein: CASSETVNTGELFF

CDR3 length: 12
D gene: TRBD1
J gene: TRBJ1-3
clone size: few
V gene: TRBV5-5
CDR3 DNA: TGTGCCAGCAGCCAACAGGGGGGCACCATATATTTT
CDR3 protein: CASSQQGGTIYF

CDR3 length: 15
D gene: TRBD1
J gene: TRBJ2-2
clone size: NA
V gene: TRBV10-3
CDR3 DNA: TGTGCCATCAGTGCAGGGACAGGGAACACCGGGGAGCTGTTTTTT
CDR3 protein: CAISAGTGNTGELFF

CDR3 length: 11
D gene: TRBD1
J gene: TRBJ1-1
clone size: many
V gene: TRBV29-1
CDR3 DNA: TGCAGCACCCACCGACAGGGAGAAGCTTTCTTT
CDR3 protein: CSTHRQGEAFF